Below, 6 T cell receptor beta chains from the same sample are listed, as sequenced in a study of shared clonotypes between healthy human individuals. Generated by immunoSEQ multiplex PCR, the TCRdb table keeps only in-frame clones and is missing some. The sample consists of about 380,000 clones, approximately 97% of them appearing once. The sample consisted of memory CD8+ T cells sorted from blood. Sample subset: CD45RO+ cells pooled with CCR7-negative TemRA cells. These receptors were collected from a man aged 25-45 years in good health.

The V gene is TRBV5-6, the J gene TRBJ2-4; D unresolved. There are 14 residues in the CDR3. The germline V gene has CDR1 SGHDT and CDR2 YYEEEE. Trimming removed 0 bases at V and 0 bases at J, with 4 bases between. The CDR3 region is CASSLVLAKNIQYF. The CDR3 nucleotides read TGTGCCAGCAGCTTGGTCCTAGCCAAAAACATTCAGTACTTC. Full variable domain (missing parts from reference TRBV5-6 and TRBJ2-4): DAGVTQSPTHLIKTRGQQVTLRCSPKSGHDTVSWYQQALGQGPQFIFQYYEEEERQRGNFPDRFSGHQFPNYSSELNVNALLLGDSALYLCASSLVLAKNIQYFGAGTRLSVL.

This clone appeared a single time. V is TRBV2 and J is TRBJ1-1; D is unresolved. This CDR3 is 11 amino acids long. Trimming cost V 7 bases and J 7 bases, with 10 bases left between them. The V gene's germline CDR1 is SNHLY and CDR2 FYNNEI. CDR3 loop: CASKWTDEAFF. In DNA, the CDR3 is TGTGCCAGCAAATGGACGGATGAAGCTTTCTTT.

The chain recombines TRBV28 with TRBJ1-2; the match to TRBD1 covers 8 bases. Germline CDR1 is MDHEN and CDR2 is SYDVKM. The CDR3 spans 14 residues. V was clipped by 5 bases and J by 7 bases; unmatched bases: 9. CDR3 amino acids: CASSPRAGTGGYTF. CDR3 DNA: TGTGCCAGCAGTCCACGTGCCGGGACAGGTGGCTACACCTTC.

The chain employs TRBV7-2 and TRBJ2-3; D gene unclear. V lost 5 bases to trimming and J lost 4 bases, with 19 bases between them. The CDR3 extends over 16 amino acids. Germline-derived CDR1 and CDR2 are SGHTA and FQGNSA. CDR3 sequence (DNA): TGTGCCAGCAGCCCCACTCCGGGCCTACATCCAGATACGCAGTATTTT. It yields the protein CASSPTPGLHPDTQYF.

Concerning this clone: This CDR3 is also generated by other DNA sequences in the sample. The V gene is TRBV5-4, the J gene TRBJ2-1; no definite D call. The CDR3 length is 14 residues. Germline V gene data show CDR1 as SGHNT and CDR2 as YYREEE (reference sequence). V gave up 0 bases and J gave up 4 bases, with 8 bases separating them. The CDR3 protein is CASSLGQGYNEQFF. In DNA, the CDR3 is TGTGCCAGCAGCTTGGGGCAAGGGTACAATGAGCAGTTCTTC.

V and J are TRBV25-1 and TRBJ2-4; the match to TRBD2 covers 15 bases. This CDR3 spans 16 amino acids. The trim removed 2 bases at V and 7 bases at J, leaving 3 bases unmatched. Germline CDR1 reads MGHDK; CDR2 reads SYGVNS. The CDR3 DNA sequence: TGTGCCAGCAGTGAACCGGGACTAGCGGGAGGCAACATTCAGTACTTC. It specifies CASSEPGLAGGNIQYF.